This T cell receptor (beta chain) emerged from a study of cytomegalovirus exposure and HLA in healthy donors. The germline V gene encodes CDR1 SGHDT and CDR2 YYEEEE. This CDR3 has 9 amino acids. This clone was picked up one time. Its target is unknown. At one end the junction does not follow the germline gene, possibly because of a read error. Regarding the study as a whole: For most TCR sequences rarity was the rule, although some public TCRs occurred in many donors.

The PCR was carried out with 60 Vbeta primers and 13 Jbeta primers. In the original analysis: In a later analysis, 10 million to 11 million of 65 million to 90 million unique beta chains occurred in at least two donors. Using immunoSEQ multiplex PCR, the repertoire was profiled, and TCRdb retains in-frame clones only, with some absent. V and J calls and clone size are those listed in that table; D and trimming were worked out from the DNA. Among 150,000 to 200,000 clones listed, roughly 74% were seen once. The chain links TRBV5-6 to TRBJ2-1, with a possible D match to TRBD2 (6 bases). The TCR was taken from a man younger than 35 in good health and CMV-seropositive. The sample consisted of PBMCs. This CDR3 is CAITTSRIF. The DNA of the CDR3 is TGTGCCATTACGACTAGTCGGATCTTC.